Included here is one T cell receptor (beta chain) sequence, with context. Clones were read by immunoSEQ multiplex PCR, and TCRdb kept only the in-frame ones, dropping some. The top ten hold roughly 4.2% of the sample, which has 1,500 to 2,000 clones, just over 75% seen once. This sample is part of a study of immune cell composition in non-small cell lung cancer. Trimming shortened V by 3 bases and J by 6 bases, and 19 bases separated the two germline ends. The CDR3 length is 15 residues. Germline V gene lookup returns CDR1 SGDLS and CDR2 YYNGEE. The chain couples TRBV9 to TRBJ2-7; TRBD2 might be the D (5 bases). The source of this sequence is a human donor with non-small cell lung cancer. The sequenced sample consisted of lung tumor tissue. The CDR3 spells CASSASGRATGEQYF. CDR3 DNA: TGTGCCAGCAGCGCCAGCGGAAGGGCTACTGGCGAGCAGTACTTC.